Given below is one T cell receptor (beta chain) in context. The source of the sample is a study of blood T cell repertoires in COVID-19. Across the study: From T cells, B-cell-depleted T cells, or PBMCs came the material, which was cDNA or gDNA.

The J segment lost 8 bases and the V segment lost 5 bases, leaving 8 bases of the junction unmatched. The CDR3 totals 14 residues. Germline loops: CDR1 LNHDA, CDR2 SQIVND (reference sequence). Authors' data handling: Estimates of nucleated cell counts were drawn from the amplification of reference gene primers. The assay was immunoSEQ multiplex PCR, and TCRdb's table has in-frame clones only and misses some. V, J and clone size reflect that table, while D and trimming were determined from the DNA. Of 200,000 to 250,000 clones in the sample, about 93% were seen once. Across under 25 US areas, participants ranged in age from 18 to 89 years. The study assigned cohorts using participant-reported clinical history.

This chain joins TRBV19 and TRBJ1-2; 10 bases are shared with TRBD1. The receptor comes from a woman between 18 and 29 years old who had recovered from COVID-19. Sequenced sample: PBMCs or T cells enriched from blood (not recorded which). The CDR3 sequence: CASSPWTGGGGYTF. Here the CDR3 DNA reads TGTGCCAGTAGTCCCTGGACAGGGGGTGGAGGCTACACCTTC.